The 27 T cell receptor beta chains below come from one sample, sequenced in a study of shared clonotypes between healthy human individuals. The data were produced by immunoSEQ multiplex PCR, yet TCRdb's version contains in-frame clones alone and is incomplete. The sample records around 1.9 million clones, roughly 91% being singletons. Only CD45RO-negative cells positively selected for CCR7 counted as naive CD8 cells, so terminally differentiated effector memory CD45RA+ cells were excluded. Sequencing input: naive CD8+ T cells from PBMCs. The receptors were gathered from a young man in good health. Some clones in this sample may be carry-over from other donors' samples.

The chain couples TRBV19 to TRBJ1-5; D not resolved. The CDR3 runs 14 residues. V was shortened by 7 bases and J by 0 bases, with 10 bases between the two germline ends. Per the germline V gene, CDR1 is LNHDA and CDR2 is SQIVND (reference sequence). CDR3 residues: CASTTQFSNQPQHF. The DNA of the CDR3 is TGTGCCAGTACAACACAGTTTAGCAATCAGCCCCAGCATTTT.

Turning to this clone: Other DNA sequences in the same sample also yield this CDR3. J is TRBJ1-2 and V is TRBV5-4; D is possibly TRBD1 (6 bases). From germline, CDR1 is SGHNT and CDR2 YYREEE (reference sequence). The CDR3 has 13 amino acids. V was clipped by 2 bases and J by 3 bases, with 8 bases between them. CDR3 DNA sequence: TGTGCCAGCAGCTTAGGGGGGGACTATGGCTACACCTTC. It codes for CASSLGGDYGYTF.

This clone was seen only once. The chain is built from TRBV10-3 and TRBJ2-7, with TRBD2 identical over 7 bases. The V and J ends lost 8 bases and 4 bases, in that order; junction bases with no gene match: 11. Germline CDR1 ENHRY, CDR2 SYGVKD. The CDR3 consists of 14 residues. CDR3 nucleotides: TGTGCCATCCAGTCTACGGGAGGACTTTACGAGCAGTACTTC. It is translated as CAIQSTGGLYEQYF.

DNA of the CDR3: TGTGCCAGCAGCATCAGCGGGAGTTCACCCGGGGAGCTGTTTTTT. Its protein is CASSISGSSPGELFF. This chain connects TRBV9 to TRBJ2-2, with 8 bases aligning to TRBD2. The V gene's germline CDR1 is SGDLS and CDR2 YYNGEE. With 4 bases clipped from V and 6 bases from J, the junction kept 8 bases outside the gene matches. This CDR3 spans 15 amino acids.

The chain combines TRBV14 with TRBJ2-7; D is perhaps TRBD2 (6 bases). The V and J ends lost 3 bases and 6 bases respectively, with 12 bases between them. This CDR3 contains 13 residues. From germline, CDR1 is SGHDN and CDR2 FVKESK. The DNA of the CDR3 is TGTGCCAGCAGCCAGCCCAGGCGGGGCGAGCAGTACTTC. As protein: CASSQPRRGEQYF. Full variable domain (remainder filled in from reference TRBV14 and TRBJ2-7): EAGVTQFPSHSVIEKGQTVTLRCDPISGHDNLYWYRRVMGKEIKFLLHFVKESKQDESGMPNNRFLAERTGGTYSTLKVQPAELEDSGVYFCASSQPRRGEQYFGPGTRLTVT.

The chain carries TRBV29-1 and TRBJ2-3; D not certain. Trimming pared 7 bases from V and 6 bases from J, leaving 20 bases between. This CDR3 is 14 amino acids long. Germline V gene lookup returns CDR1 SQVTM and CDR2 ANQGSEA. CDR3 bases: TGCAGCGCCCCGACCCGCCAGGTCACGGATACGCAGTATTTT. Protein product: CSAPTRQVTDTQYF.

This chain links TRBV5-4 with TRBJ1-1, with D possibly being TRBD1 (6 bases). The CDR3 is 12 amino acids. In germline, CDR1 is SGHNT, CDR2 YYREEE (reference sequence). The V end was cut by 6 bases, the J end by 5 bases, with 11 bases between. In DNA form, the CDR3 reads TGTGCCAGCAAAATAGGGGGAACTGAAGCTTTCTTT. Translating it yields CASKIGGTEAFF.

This chain connects TRBV13 to TRBJ2-7; TRBD2 matches at 9 bases. V lost 1 base and J lost 7; bases outside the gene matches: 8. The CDR3 length is 15 residues. CDR1 is PRHDT and CDR2 is FYEKMQ in the germline V gene (reference sequence). The CDR3 DNA reads TGTGCCAGCAGCTTAGCTGGTAGCGGGAGTTTAGAGCAGTACTTC. Translating it yields CASSLAGSGSLEQYF.

This sequence joins TRBV19 and TRBJ2-7, with TRBD2 matching 9 bases. Per germline, CDR1 LNHDA and CDR2 SQIVND (reference sequence). Germline trimming cut 0 bases from V and 0 bases from J; bases unmatched to any gene: 0. This CDR3 has 15 residues. CDR3: CASSIEGLASYEQYF. For the CDR3, the DNA is TGTGCCAGTAGTATAGAGGGACTAGCCTCCTACGAGCAGTACTTC.

V gene TRBV6-1 combines with J gene TRBJ2-7, with 9 bases lining up with TRBD1. The trim removed 1 base at V and 0 bases at J, leaving 1 base unmatched. From germline, CDR1 is MNHNS and CDR2 SASEGT. The CDR3 has 15 residues. CDR3 region: CASSEGTGASYEQYF. CDR3 DNA: TGTGCCAGCAGTGAAGGGACAGGGGCCTCCTACGAGCAGTACTTC.

V is TRBV11-2 and J is TRBJ2-5; 9 bases fit TRBD1. The CDR3 contains 15 residues. Germline assignment: CDR1 SGHAT and CDR2 FQNNGV. Trimming at V came to 6 bases and at J to 5 bases, leaving 10 bases not matched to a gene. CDR3 coding DNA: TGTGCCAGCAGGGACGGACAGGGGATAGTGGAGACCCAGTACTTC. It specifies CASRDGQGIVETQYF.

The chain couples TRBV4-2 to TRBJ2-7; 9 bases are a match to TRBD1. Germline V CDR1 and CDR2: LGHNA, YNFKEQ. The CDR3 covers 14 residues. With V trimmed by 1 base and J by 10 bases, 8 bases remained unmatched. The CDR3: CASSQGGQGARQYF. For the CDR3, the DNA is TGTGCCAGCAGCCAAGGGGGACAGGGCGCGAGACAGTACTTC.

The rearrangement uses TRBV7-2 and TRBJ2-4, with 7 bases fitting TRBD1. CDR1 and CDR2 from the germline V gene are SGHTA and FQGNSA. CDR3 length: 15 amino acids. The V segment lost 2 bases and the J segment 1 base; nucleotides outside the gene matches: 2. Here the CDR3 DNA reads TGTGCCAGCAGCTTACAGGACAGGGCCAAAAACATTCAGTACTTC. Encoded protein: CASSLQDRAKNIQYF.

Notes on this clone: Distinct nucleotide sequences in the sample also encode this CDR3. The chain recombines TRBV9 with TRBJ2-6; D uncertain. Germline loops: CDR1 SGDLS, CDR2 YYNGEE. This CDR3 region has 12 residues. Trimming took 7 bases from V and 1 from J, leaving 3 bases between them. For the CDR3, the DNA is TGTGCCAGCCTTTCTGGGGCCAACGTCCTGACTTTC. It codes for CASLSGANVLTF.

The table lists this clone with a few counts. The gene calls are TRBV27 and TRBJ1-5, with D possibly TRBD1 on 6 matching bases. The CDR3 contains 15 residues. V was clipped by 8 bases and J by 7 bases, with 21 bases between them. Germline V CDR1 and CDR2: MNHEY, SMNVEV (reference sequence). CDR3 amino acids: CASGNGRLTGQPQHF. Here the CDR3 DNA reads TGTGCCAGCGGAAACGGACGCCTCACAGGGCAGCCCCAGCATTTT.

The CDR3 nucleotides read TGTGCCAGCAGCCCATCAGGACGGACCTACGAGCAGTACTTC. It yields the protein CASSPSGRTYEQYF. The rearrangement links TRBV7-6 to TRBJ2-7; unclear D gene. The CDR3 loop spans 14 amino acids. The V end was cut by 5 bases, the J end by 2 bases, with 13 bases between. CDR1 SGHVS and CDR2 FNYEAQ come from the germline V gene.

The V call is TRBV7-9, the J call TRBJ2-1; the match to TRBD2 covers 8 bases. Losses at the gene ends were 5 bases for V and 7 bases for J; bases not matched to a gene: 7. CDR1 is SEHNR, CDR2 FQNEAQ, per germline (reference sequence). CDR3 length: 14 amino acids. The CDR3 loop reads CASSPLAGKNEQFF. CDR3 coding DNA: TGTGCCAGCAGCCCATTAGCGGGAAAGAATGAGCAGTTCTTC.

As concerns this clone: Other DNA sequences in this specimen translate into the identical CDR3. This chain uses TRBV11-2 with TRBJ2-7, with TRBD1 identical over 7 bases. Per germline, CDR1 SGHAT and CDR2 FQNNGV. The CDR3 runs 14 residues. The ends lost 5 bases at V and 0 bases at J; junction bases unmatched: 4. The CDR3 reads CASSNRDSSYEQYF. In DNA form, the CDR3 reads TGTGCCAGCAGCAACCGGGACAGCTCCTACGAGCAGTACTTC.

This rearrangement joins TRBV25-1 to TRBJ2-5; D is perhaps TRBD1 or TRBD2 (5 bases each). Per the germline V gene, CDR1 is MGHDK and CDR2 is SYGVNS. V was clipped by 3 bases and J by 3 bases, with 17 bases between them. The CDR3 runs to 16 residues. The CDR3 sequence: CASSDPTGTDKETQYF. CDR3 nucleotides: TGTGCCAGCAGTGACCCTACTGGGACGGACAAAGAGACCCAGTACTTC.

V usage is TRBV7-3 and J usage is TRBJ2-3; the D gene is possibly TRBD2 (5 bases). The V end lost 5 bases, the J end lost 4 bases, and 19 bases lay between the germline ends. The length of the CDR3 is 16 residues. Per germline, CDR1 SGHTA and CDR2 FQGTGA. Here the CDR3 DNA reads TGTGCCAGCAGCCCAACGCGGGTTGCCCCGCCAGATACGCAGTATTTT. Its translation: CASSPTRVAPPDTQYF.

V usage is TRBV2 and J usage is TRBJ2-3, with 15 positions matching TRBD2. The CDR3 covers 16 residues. CDR1 and CDR2 from the germline V gene are SNHLY and FYNNEI. Losses at the gene ends were 3 bases for V and 6 bases for J; bases not matched to a gene: 4. The CDR3 nucleotides are TGTGCCAGCAGTGAGGGACTAGCGGGAGGAGGGGATACGCAGTATTTT. Protein sequence: CASSEGLAGGGDTQYF. Combining the CDR3 with reference TRBV2 and TRBJ2-3 gives the whole variable domain EPEVTQTPSHQVTQMGQEVILRCVPISNHLYFYWYRQILGQKVEFLVSFYNNEISEKSEIFDDQFSVERPDGSNFTLKIRSTKLEDSAMYFCASSEGLAGGGDTQYFGPGTRLTVL.

The rearrangement joins TRBV28 to TRBJ2-7; 10 bases line up with TRBD2. Germline V lookup: CDR1 MDHEN, CDR2 SYDVKM. This CDR3 spans 14 amino acids. J was trimmed by 3 bases and V by 8 bases; bases with no gene match: 7. CDR3 in amino acids: CASAGTSAIYEQYF. The CDR3 coding sequence is TGTGCCAGCGCCGGGACTAGCGCGATCTACGAGCAGTACTTC.

The chain joins TRBV14 to TRBJ1-1, with no clear D. The CDR3 is 15 residues long. Trimming shortened V by 5 bases and J by 0 bases, and 13 bases separated the two germline ends. The germline CDR1 and CDR2 sequences are SGHDN and FVKESK. CDR3: CASSSNPFLNTEAFF. CDR3 coding DNA: TGTGCCAGCAGCTCGAACCCCTTTTTGAACACTGAAGCTTTCTTT.

The rearrangement uses TRBV6-5 and TRBJ2-5; 7 bases agree with TRBD2. The germline CDR1 and CDR2 sequences are MNHEY and SVGAGI. Trimming removed 2 bases from V and 1 base from J; junction bases left unmatched: 4. This CDR3 is 15 amino acids long. This CDR3 reads CASSYAGGSQETQYF. In DNA, the CDR3 is TGTGCCAGCAGTTACGCTGGCGGGAGCCAAGAGACCCAGTACTTC.

V and J are TRBV18 and TRBJ2-5, with 7 bases aligning to TRBD2. Losses at the gene ends were 0 bases for V and 5 bases for J; bases not matched to a gene: 3. The CDR3 sequence is 14 residues long. Germline CDR1 is KGHSH and CDR2 is LQKENI. CDR3: CASSPPAGQETQYF. DNA for the CDR3: TGTGCCAGCTCACCACCAGCGGGGCAGGAGACCCAGTACTTC.

V is TRBV4-1 and J is TRBJ1-1; TRBD1 agrees at 8 bases. From germline, CDR1 is MGHRA and CDR2 YSYEKL. Germline trimming cut 4 bases from V and 1 base from J; bases unmatched to any gene: 5. CDR3 length: 15 residues. The CDR3 sequence is CASSPGQGGNTEAFF. The DNA of the CDR3 is TGCGCCAGCAGCCCCGGACAGGGAGGGAACACTGAAGCTTTCTTT.

This sequence joins TRBV9 and TRBJ2-1, with 9 bases that match TRBD2. CDR1 SGDLS and CDR2 YYNGEE come from the germline V gene. The V gene end was trimmed by 3 bases and the J gene end by 7 bases; junction bases not matched to a gene: 8. The CDR3 has 15 amino acids. CDR3 sequence (DNA): TGTGCCAGCAGCGATTCTAGCGGGATAGGAAATGAGCAGTTCTTC. Amino acids: CASSDSSGIGNEQFF.